The 4 T cell receptor beta chains presented below share a single source sample, sequenced in a study of blood T cell repertoires in COVID-19. The table came from immunoSEQ multiplex PCR; TCRdb's copy has only in-frame clones and leaves some out. The sample shows some 120,000 clones, about 80% of them seen only once. Sequenced sample: peripheral blood. The receptors here all came from a man between 40 and 49 years old with active or convalescent COVID-19.

This clone is medium-sized within its sample. This chain links TRBV6-4 with TRBJ1-5; TRBD1 matches at 7 bases. The CDR3 runs 14 residues. In germline, CDR1 is MRHNA, CDR2 SNTAGT. The V and J ends lost 3 bases and 4 bases, in that order; junction bases with no gene match: 3. Written as DNA, the CDR3 is TGTGCCAGCAGTGAGACAGGGAGTAATCAGCCCCAGCATTTT. Its protein product is CASSETGSNQPQHF.

The chain links TRBV12-3 or TRBV12-4 to TRBJ1-1; no definite D call. This CDR3 comprises 13 residues. Trimming removed 8 bases from V and 3 bases from J, with 13 bases in between. In DNA form, the CDR3 reads TGTGCCAGCGGAGGACTGGAGCACACTGAAGCTTTCTTT. Its translation: CASGGLEHTEAFF.

The chain has TRBV4-2 and TRBJ1-6; TRBD1 matches at 7 bases. Germline V CDR1 and CDR2: LGHNA, YNFKEQ. V shed 4 bases and J 6 bases; nucleotides not matched to a gene: 3. This CDR3 spans 14 amino acids. The chain's CDR3 is CASSLTGINSPLHF. DNA for the CDR3: TGTGCCAGCAGCCTGACAGGGATTAATTCACCCCTCCACTTT.

This clone was observed once. The chain joins TRBV6-6 to TRBJ2-5; 10 positions agree with TRBD1. The V segment lost 6 bases and the J segment 5 bases; nucleotides outside the gene matches: 3. CDR1 is MNHNY and CDR2 is SVGAGI in the germline V gene (reference sequence). This CDR3 is built from 13 residues. The CDR3 bases are TGTGCCAGCAGCCTGACAGGGGGCGAGACCCAGTACTTC. It codes for CASSLTGGETQYF.